Listed below are T cell receptor beta chains from one sample, sequenced in a study of naive and memory T cell subsets. TCRdb redid the calling of the UMI-ligation and nested PCR reads with MiXCR, one entry per CDR3 protein. The repertoire holds 130,000 to 150,000 distinct CDR3 sequences, with 15% to 20% as singletons. Specimen: naive CD4+ T cells from blood. These receptor sequences come from a human donor in good health. The CDR3 runs from the conserved cysteine through the conserved F or W. Each record gives: clone size, V gene, D gene, J gene, CDR3 DNA, CDR3 protein. D genes are given only for firm matches. Clone size appears in some rows only: once, few, many, or a class for an expanded clone.

abundance: few
v_gene: TRBV3-1
d_gene: .
j_gene: TRBJ2-2
CDR3nt: TGTGCCAGCAGCCGGCTCTCCGGCGGGGAGCTGTTTTTT
CDR3aa: CASSRLSGGELFF

abundance: .
v_gene: TRBV5-1
d_gene: .
j_gene: TRBJ2-6
CDR3nt: TGCGCCAGCAGCTTTTCTGGCTCTGGGGCCAACGTCCTGACTTTC
CDR3aa: CASSFSGSGANVLTF

abundance: once
v_gene: TRBV5-4
d_gene: TRBD1
j_gene: TRBJ2-5
CDR3nt: TGTGCCAGCAGCCAGACAGGGGGAGCCCAAGAGACCCAGTACTTC
CDR3aa: CASSQTGGAQETQYF

abundance: few
v_gene: TRBV12-3/TRBV12-4
d_gene: .
j_gene: TRBJ2-7
CDR3nt: TGTGCCAGCACCCCCCGGGCAGGGGTTTTCTACGAGCAGTACTTC
CDR3aa: CASTPRAGVFYEQYF

abundance: .
v_gene: TRBV5-8
d_gene: TRBD1
j_gene: TRBJ2-2
CDR3nt: TGTGCCAGCAGCTTCGTATCCAAAACAGGGGGAACCGGGGAGCTGTTTTTT
CDR3aa: CASSFVSKTGGTGELFF

abundance: few
v_gene: TRBV18
d_gene: .
j_gene: TRBJ1-1
CDR3nt: TGTGCCAGCTCGCCCAATGGGCCAGGCGGGGGAACTGAAGCTTTCTTT
CDR3aa: CASSPNGPGGGTEAFF

abundance: .
v_gene: TRBV29-1
d_gene: TRBD1
j_gene: TRBJ2-3
CDR3nt: TGCAGCGTAGACAGGGGTCTACCAGATACGCAGTATTTT
CDR3aa: CSVDRGLPDTQYF

abundance: few
v_gene: TRBV7-2
d_gene: TRBD1
j_gene: TRBJ1-2
CDR3nt: TGTGCCAGCAGCTTAGGGGGGACACGGGACAGCTATGGCTACACCTTC
CDR3aa: CASSLGGTRDSYGYTF

abundance: few
v_gene: TRBV7-2
d_gene: .
j_gene: TRBJ2-7
CDR3nt: TGTGCCAGCAGCGGTTATGCCTACGAGCAGTACTTC
CDR3aa: CASSGYAYEQYF

abundance: many
v_gene: TRBV29-1
d_gene: .
j_gene: TRBJ2-1
CDR3nt: TGCAGCGTTGAAGCCCGACCAGGGAATGAGCAGTTCTTC
CDR3aa: CSVEARPGNEQFF

abundance: .
v_gene: TRBV24-1
d_gene: .
j_gene: TRBJ2-2
CDR3nt: TGTGCCACCAGTGATTTAGAGTATTCCACCGGGGAGCTGTTTTTT
CDR3aa: CATSDLEYSTGELFF

abundance: few
v_gene: TRBV28
d_gene: .
j_gene: TRBJ2-5
CDR3nt: TGTGCCAGCAGTTTCGGGACCAACCAAGAGACCCAGTACTTC
CDR3aa: CASSFGTNQETQYF

abundance: few
v_gene: TRBV5-1
d_gene: TRBD2
j_gene: TRBJ2-3
CDR3nt: TGCGCCAGCAGCTTGGGATTGACTAGCGGGGTTTCCGATACGCAGTATTTT
CDR3aa: CASSLGLTSGVSDTQYF

abundance: .
v_gene: TRBV5-1
d_gene: .
j_gene: TRBJ2-7
CDR3nt: TGCGCCAGCAGTCAGGACTCAATAAACTACGAGCAGTACTTC
CDR3aa: CASSQDSINYEQYF

abundance: few
v_gene: TRBV14
d_gene: TRBD1
j_gene: TRBJ2-3
CDR3nt: TGTGCCAGCAGTATTTTAGGACAGGGAGCAATGGATACGCAGTATTTT
CDR3aa: CASSILGQGAMDTQYF

abundance: .
v_gene: TRBV4-1
d_gene: TRBD2
j_gene: TRBJ2-7
CDR3nt: TGCGCCAGCAGCCAACCTAGCGGGAGATCCTACGAGCAGTACTTC
CDR3aa: CASSQPSGRSYEQYF

abundance: few
v_gene: TRBV29-1
d_gene: .
j_gene: TRBJ1-4
CDR3nt: TGCAGCGTTGAACGGGCCTTGGGAGAAAAACTGTTTTTT
CDR3aa: CSVERALGEKLFF

abundance: many
v_gene: TRBV15
d_gene: .
j_gene: TRBJ2-1
CDR3nt: TGTGCCACCAGCAGAGATCGTAGAGCAGGTGAGCAGTTCTTC
CDR3aa: CATSRDRRAGEQFF

abundance: .
v_gene: TRBV20-1
d_gene: .
j_gene: TRBJ2-2
CDR3nt: TGCAGTGTCGACTCGGGTCTCACCGGGGAGCTGTTTTTT
CDR3aa: CSVDSGLTGELFF

abundance: many
v_gene: TRBV29-1
d_gene: .
j_gene: TRBJ2-7
CDR3nt: TGCAGCGTTGAAGATGGGTTACTATCCTCCGAGCAGTACTTC
CDR3aa: CSVEDGLLSSEQYF

abundance: .
v_gene: TRBV7-6
d_gene: TRBD1
j_gene: TRBJ2-7
CDR3nt: TGTGCCAGCACCCTTAGGGGGGCTCGGGGACAGGAAGCCTACGAGCAGTACTTC
CDR3aa: CASTLRGARGQEAYEQYF

abundance: few
v_gene: TRBV7-2
d_gene: .
j_gene: TRBJ2-7
CDR3nt: TGTGCCAGCAGCTTAGGGTGGACCTACTACGAGCAGTACTTC
CDR3aa: CASSLGWTYYEQYF

abundance: many
v_gene: TRBV29-1
d_gene: TRBD2
j_gene: TRBJ2-2
CDR3nt: TGCAGCGTTGGACTAGCGGGAGGATCGAACACCGGGGAGCTGTTTTTT
CDR3aa: CSVGLAGGSNTGELFF

abundance: few
v_gene: TRBV28
d_gene: .
j_gene: TRBJ1-5
CDR3nt: TGTGCCAGCAGTCCTAACAGGATCAATCAGCCCCAGCATTTT
CDR3aa: CASSPNRINQPQHF

abundance: many
v_gene: TRBV2
d_gene: TRBD1
j_gene: TRBJ2-7
CDR3nt: TGTGCCAGCAGTGTACAGGGGGCAGAACACGAGCAGTACTTC
CDR3aa: CASSVQGAEHEQYF

abundance: .
v_gene: TRBV7-9
d_gene: .
j_gene: TRBJ2-3
CDR3nt: TGTGCCAGCAGCACCACAGTCAAACAGGGCGTCCCAGATACGCAGTATTTT
CDR3aa: CASSTTVKQGVPDTQYF

abundance: few
v_gene: TRBV20-1
d_gene: .
j_gene: TRBJ2-2
CDR3nt: TGCAGTGCTAGTTACCGGGTTTACACCGGGGAGCTGTTTTTT
CDR3aa: CSASYRVYTGELFF

abundance: few
v_gene: TRBV6-5
d_gene: TRBD2
j_gene: TRBJ2-5
CDR3nt: TGTGCCAGCAGCCAACCCGCCCTAGCGGGACGGAGAGAGACCCAGTACTTC
CDR3aa: CASSQPALAGRRETQYF

abundance: once
v_gene: TRBV28
d_gene: TRBD2
j_gene: TRBJ2-1
CDR3nt: TGTGCCAGCAGTTTAGTAGGGGTGGGCGGGAGTACCTACAATGAGCAGTTCTTC
CDR3aa: CASSLVGVGGSTYNEQFF

abundance: .
v_gene: TRBV4-1
d_gene: .
j_gene: TRBJ2-1
CDR3nt: TGCGCCAGCAGCCAAGCAGCCAGCGCGAACCTAGATGAGCAGTTCTTC
CDR3aa: CASSQAASANLDEQFF

abundance: few
v_gene: TRBV12-3/TRBV12-4
d_gene: TRBD2
j_gene: TRBJ2-3
CDR3nt: TGTGCCACCGGGACTAGCGCAGATACGCAGTATTTT
CDR3aa: CATGTSADTQYF

abundance: .
v_gene: TRBV6-5
d_gene: TRBD2
j_gene: TRBJ2-7
CDR3nt: TGTGCCAGCAGATTTCAAAGCGGGAAGGGAGACGAGCAGTACTTC
CDR3aa: CASRFQSGKGDEQYF

abundance: .
v_gene: TRBV9
d_gene: .
j_gene: TRBJ2-3
CDR3nt: TGTGCCAGCAGCGAGAATCCCTCCACAGATACGCAGTATTTT
CDR3aa: CASSENPSTDTQYF

abundance: few
v_gene: TRBV7-9
d_gene: TRBD1
j_gene: TRBJ2-7
CDR3nt: TGTGCCAGCAGCTTGGGACAGGGGGCGTTTCTCGACGAGCAGTACTTC
CDR3aa: CASSLGQGAFLDEQYF

abundance: few
v_gene: TRBV7-2
d_gene: .
j_gene: TRBJ2-1
CDR3nt: TGTGCCAGCAGCTTTAGGCATGAGCAGTTCTTC
CDR3aa: CASSFRHEQFF

abundance: .
v_gene: TRBV20-1
d_gene: TRBD2
j_gene: TRBJ2-1
CDR3nt: TGCAGTGCTAGAGATCGGAGGCTAGCGGTGTACAATGAGCAGTTCTTC
CDR3aa: CSARDRRLAVYNEQFF

abundance: few
v_gene: TRBV7-9
d_gene: .
j_gene: TRBJ2-7
CDR3nt: TGTGCCGTACAGGCTTCGGGCTACGAGCAGTACTTC
CDR3aa: CAVQASGYEQYF

abundance: many
v_gene: TRBV7-2
d_gene: .
j_gene: TRBJ2-1
CDR3nt: TGTGCCAGCAGCTTAGTTACCAGTTACAATGAGCAGTTCTTC
CDR3aa: CASSLVTSYNEQFF

abundance: many
v_gene: TRBV29-1
d_gene: .
j_gene: TRBJ2-7
CDR3nt: TGCAGCGTTGCCAGGGACTACGAGCAGTACTTC
CDR3aa: CSVARDYEQYF

abundance: .
v_gene: TRBV20-1
d_gene: .
j_gene: TRBJ2-1
CDR3nt: TGCAGTATGAGCAGAGTTGCCTACAATGAGCAGTTCTTC
CDR3aa: CSMSRVAYNEQFF

abundance: few
v_gene: TRBV5-1
d_gene: .
j_gene: TRBJ2-3
CDR3nt: TGCGCCAGCAGACCGGACACAGATACGCAGTATTTT
CDR3aa: CASRPDTDTQYF

abundance: .
v_gene: TRBV9
d_gene: TRBD1
j_gene: TRBJ1-1
CDR3nt: TGTGCCAGCAGCCCGAGGGGTATAGGGGGCCTGAACACTGAAGCTTTCTTT
CDR3aa: CASSPRGIGGLNTEAFF

abundance: few
v_gene: TRBV7-8
d_gene: .
j_gene: TRBJ2-5
CDR3nt: TGTGCCAGCAGCTTAAGTCGGCCGGAAGAGACCCAGTACTTC
CDR3aa: CASSLSRPEETQYF

abundance: few
v_gene: TRBV7-2
d_gene: TRBD1
j_gene: TRBJ2-5
CDR3nt: TGTGCCAGCAGCTTAGGGACAGGGGACGAGACCCAGTACTTC
CDR3aa: CASSLGTGDETQYF

abundance: few
v_gene: TRBV28
d_gene: .
j_gene: TRBJ2-7
CDR3nt: TGTGCCAGCAGGCCCGGGACGGCGAGCTCCTACGAGCAGTACTTC
CDR3aa: CASRPGTASSYEQYF

abundance: few
v_gene: TRBV29-1
d_gene: TRBD2
j_gene: TRBJ2-5
CDR3nt: TGCAGCGTTTGGGGCGGGAGCCCCTGGTACCAAGAGACCCAGTACTTC
CDR3aa: CSVWGGSPWYQETQYF

abundance: few
v_gene: TRBV20-1
d_gene: TRBD1
j_gene: TRBJ2-5
CDR3nt: TGCAGTGCTCCGAAAGCAGGGGGTTGTCTAGAGACCCAGTACTTC
CDR3aa: CSAPKAGGCLETQYF